Presented here are 21 T cell receptor beta chains from one specimen sequenced in a study of OX40 agonist ivuxolimab in advanced cancers. Using immunoSEQ multiplex PCR, the repertoire was profiled, and TCRdb retains in-frame clones only, with some absent. The top ten hold 0.25% to 0.35% of the sample, which has tens of thousands of clones, approximately 92% seen once. Sequencing was performed on CD4+ or CD8+ T cells sorted from blood, taken in a trial of the OX40 agonist ivuxolimab. The receptors come from an adult with an advanced solid tumor such as melanoma, head and neck, liver or kidney cancer.

The chain uses TRBV28 and TRBJ2-3; TRBD2 agrees at 9 bases. J was trimmed by 4 bases and V by 6 bases; bases with no gene match: 5. Germline CDR1 MDHEN, CDR2 SYDVKM. The CDR3 spans 14 residues. The CDR3 DNA reads TGTGCCAGCAGGGGCGGGGGGGCATCAGATACGCAGTATTTT. Residues: CASRGGGASDTQYF.

The V call is TRBV7-2, the J call TRBJ2-5; D unresolved. V was clipped by 7 bases and J by 5 bases, with 11 bases between them. Germline-derived CDR1 and CDR2 are SGHTA and FQGNSA. CDR3 size: 12 residues. The CDR3 protein is CASTAAGETQYF. The CDR3 coding sequence is TGTGCCAGCACCGCTGCCGGGGAGACCCAGTACTTC.

This clone was detected once. The V call is TRBV27, the J call TRBJ2-5; D is unclear. The CDR3 has 13 amino acids. From germline, CDR1 is MNHEY and CDR2 SMNVEV (reference sequence). Trimming left V 2 bases short and J 4 bases short, with 8 bases between. This chain's CDR3 is CASSLGSRETQYF. The CDR3 DNA follows: TGTGCCAGCAGTTTAGGGTCTCGAGAGACCCAGTACTTC.

The chain has TRBV19 and TRBJ2-6; D may be TRBD1 (6 bases). CDR3 length: 18 residues. Germline CDR1 and CDR2: LNHDA and SQIVND (reference sequence). Deletions cut 6 bases from V and 0 bases from J, with 18 bases between. As DNA, the CDR3 is TGTGCCAGTAGCCCCGTGAGGACAGCCGTCTCTGGGGCCAACGTCCTGACTTTC. It yields the protein CASSPVRTAVSGANVLTF.

J is TRBJ1-4 and V is TRBV28; no reliable D call. The CDR3 length is 15 residues. Germline V gene lookup returns CDR1 MDHEN and CDR2 SYDVKM. Trimming removed 5 bases at V and 3 bases at J, with 13 bases between. CDR3 coding DNA: TGTGCCAGCAGTCCTCAGACATACCCTAATGAAAAACTGTTTTTT. It translates to CASSPQTYPNEKLFF.

In its sample, this clone was seen once. The genes are TRBV28 and TRBJ1-6; D might be TRBD1 (5 bases). CDR1 MDHEN and CDR2 SYDVKM come from the germline V gene. V was trimmed by 2 bases and J by 8 bases, leaving 13 bases between them. CDR3 size: 15 residues. The CDR3 reads CASSLGGVVDSPLHF. The CDR3 DNA follows: TGTGCCAGCAGTTTAGGGGGTGTTGTGGATTCACCCCTCCACTTT.

V usage is TRBV7-9 and J usage is TRBJ2-3; D is uncertain. Germline values: CDR1 SEHNR, CDR2 FQNEAQ (reference sequence). V lost 0 bases and J lost 6, with 7 bases in between. CDR3 size: 13 residues. The CDR3 is CASSLAGVDTQYF. CDR3 coding DNA: TGTGCCAGCAGCTTAGCGGGTGTGGATACGCAGTATTTT.

The chain couples TRBV19 to TRBJ2-3, with D possibly being TRBD2 (7 bases). V lost 5 bases and J 1 base, leaving 16 bases between the germline ends. This CDR3 spans 16 amino acids. Germline loops: CDR1 LNHDA, CDR2 SQIVND (reference sequence). The CDR3, as DNA: TGTGCCAGTAGTCCACTGGGGGGGGGCGGCACAGATACGCAGTATTTT. Its translation is CASSPLGGGGTDTQYF.

The chain uses TRBV27 and TRBJ1-1, with no clear D. CDR3 length: 13 amino acids. Germline values: CDR1 MNHEY, CDR2 SMNVEV (reference sequence). V lost 4 bases and J 0 bases, leaving 6 bases between the germline ends. CDR3 amino acids: CASSSSLNTEAFF. The CDR3 region has the DNA TGTGCCAGCAGTTCGAGCCTGAACACTGAAGCTTTCTTT.

The rearrangement links TRBV6-1 to TRBJ1-3; D is ambiguous. The V and J ends lost 6 bases and 4 bases respectively, with 10 bases between them. In germline, CDR1 is MNHNS, CDR2 SASEGT. This CDR3 comprises 13 residues. This chain's CDR3 is CASSPSGGNTIYF. The DNA for the CDR3 is TGTGCCAGCAGCCCCTCGGGCGGAAACACCATATATTTT.

This chain's CDR3 is CASRSSGANVLTF. CDR3 coding DNA: TGTGCCAGCAGGTCCTCTGGGGCCAACGTCCTGACTTTC. V usage is TRBV27 and J usage is TRBJ2-6; D gene uncertain. V lost 6 bases to trimming and J lost 0 bases, with 3 bases between them. The germline V gene encodes CDR1 MNHEY and CDR2 SMNVEV (reference sequence). This CDR3 is 13 amino acids long.

The chain carries TRBV6-5 and TRBJ2-3, with D unclear. Per germline, CDR1 MNHEY and CDR2 SVGAGI. V lost 2 bases and J lost 2, with 5 bases in between. The CDR3 sequence is 13 residues long. The CDR3 spells CASSYGPTDTQYF. CDR3 bases: TGTGCCAGCAGTTACGGACCCACAGATACGCAGTATTTT.

The chain recombines TRBV5-1 with TRBJ2-7, with a weak D call TRBD2 (6 bases). The germline V gene encodes CDR1 SGHRS and CDR2 YFSETQ. CDR3 length equals 13 residues. V lost 7 bases, J lost 0 bases, and 11 bases lay in between. DNA for the CDR3: TGCGCCAGCTGGGGGGTTAGCTCCTACGAGCAGTACTTC. As protein: CASWGVSSYEQYF.

The chain joins TRBV10-3 to TRBJ2-1; D is possibly TRBD2 (6 bases). Trimming stripped 9 bases from V and 10 bases from J, with 16 bases between. Germline V gene lookup returns CDR1 ENHRY and CDR2 SYGVKD. The CDR3 has 12 residues. The CDR3 DNA reads TGTGCCATTAGCTTTGACGGAGGGGAGCAGTTCTTC. This translates into CAISFDGGEQFF.

The chain uses TRBV5-1 and TRBJ2-2, with D possibly matching TRBD1 (5 bases). The CDR3 sequence is 15 residues long. The germline CDR1 and CDR2 sequences are SGHRS and YFSETQ. Trimming pared 0 bases from V and 2 bases from J, leaving 8 bases between. CDR3 in DNA: TGCGCCAGCAGCTTGGGAGGACAAAACACCGGGGAGCTGTTTTTT. Translated, it gives CASSLGGQNTGELFF.

The chain joins TRBV6-1 to TRBJ1-1; no reliable D call. The CDR3 covers 12 residues. Trimming pared 2 bases from V and 8 bases from J, leaving 9 bases between. Germline CDR1 and CDR2: MNHNS and SASEGT. The CDR3 region is CASSEMGTEAFF. The CDR3 nucleotides are TGTGCCAGCAGTGAAATGGGTACCGAAGCTTTCTTT.

The chain links TRBV5-1 to TRBJ2-3; 7 bases are a match to TRBD2. Unmatched junction bases numbered 8, after V lost 0 bases and J lost 4 bases. Germline assignment: CDR1 SGHRS and CDR2 YFSETQ. This CDR3 is built from 16 residues. CDR3 coding DNA: TGCGCCAGCAGCTTGGGAGGGAGGGTTGCGTCAGATACGCAGTATTTT. It specifies CASSLGGRVASDTQYF.

The chain joins TRBV7-6 to TRBJ2-5, with D possibly TRBD1 on 6 matching bases. V lost 2 bases to trimming and J lost 0 bases, with 10 bases between them. This CDR3 has 15 amino acids. Germline V CDR1 and CDR2: SGHVS, FNYEAQ. The CDR3: CASSLTGQYQETQYF. Written as DNA, the CDR3 is TGTGCCAGCAGCTTAACTGGACAGTACCAAGAGACCCAGTACTTC.

The chain has TRBV6-6 and TRBJ1-5; possible D gene TRBD1, 6 bases. CDR1 is MNHNY, CDR2 SVGAGI, per germline (reference sequence). This CDR3 comprises 15 residues. Trimming took 2 bases from V and 2 from J, leaving 10 bases between them. CDR3 sequence: CASSYVSGGNQPQHF. CDR3 DNA: TGTGCCAGCAGTTACGTGTCAGGGGGCAATCAGCCCCAGCATTTT.

The V call is TRBV28, the J call TRBJ1-4; D call uncertain. This CDR3 spans 14 amino acids. V lost 3 bases to trimming and J lost 6 bases, with 11 bases between them. Per germline, CDR1 MDHEN and CDR2 SYDVKM. For the CDR3, the DNA is TGTGCCAGCAGTTTTCGGGGAGGTCATGAAAAACTGTTTTTT. Translating it yields CASSFRGGHEKLFF.

The chain employs TRBV6-5 and TRBJ2-1; a possible D gene is TRBD2 (5 bases). This CDR3 has 14 residues. Trimming removed 6 bases from V and 2 bases from J, with 11 bases in between. Germline V gives CDR1 MNHEY, CDR2 SVGAGI. The CDR3 nucleotides are TGTGCCAGCAGACCCGAACTAGCCTACAATGAGCAGTTCTTC. Protein sequence: CASRPELAYNEQFF.